This T cell receptor (beta chain) was obtained from a study of shared clonotypes between healthy human individuals. Study-wide results and caveats: In general, naive subsets displayed greater estimated richness than memory subsets did.

CD45RO negativity and positive selection for CCR7 defined naive CD8 cells, a population that excluded terminally differentiated effector memory CD45RA+ cells. This clone was detected only once. Its antigen is undetermined. Genomic DNA of each subset was evenly split across several immunoSEQ plates. Sequencing was performed with immunoSEQ multiplex PCR; in TCRdb, only in-frame clones are kept and a portion is missing. Here the sample spans 600,000 or so clones, approximately 95% being singletons. Sample: naive CD8+ T cells sorted from blood. This receptor was taken from a woman in her twenties or thirties in good health.

The CDR3 loop is CATSRVPGTGNEQYF. The CDR3 bases are TGTGCCACCAGCAGAGTCCCCGGGACAGGTAACGAGCAGTACTTC. This rearrangement joins TRBV15 to TRBJ2-5, with 8 bases matching TRBD1. The DNA end is more similar to TRBJ2-7, so the J call may be wrong. Germline V CDR1 and CDR2: LNHNV, YYDKDF (reference sequence). The CDR3 loop spans 15 amino acids.